These 32 T cell receptor beta chains were all obtained from the same sample, sequenced in a study of T cell repertoires in cytomegalovirus infection. TCRdb reprocessed the reads via MiXCR and lists one record per CDR3 protein. The sample includes 70,000 or so distinct CDR3 sequences, roughly 28% of them seen just once. These receptors have no identified antigens. Sequencing used CD8+ T cells from cultured PBMCs, obtained from culture after CMV antigen stimulation. All receptors derive from a human donor in good health (CMV status not recorded). Some clones in this sample may be carry-over from other donors' samples.

This clonotype was seen a few times. The genes are TRBV20-1 and TRBJ2-1, with D tentatively TRBD2 (6 bases). V lost 6 bases and J 8 bases, leaving 17 bases between the germline ends. The germline gives CDR1 DFQATT, CDR2 SNEGSKA (reference sequence). The CDR3 contains 13 residues. The CDR3 sequence is CSARTTRGHEQFF. The CDR3 bases are TGCAGTGCCAGGACTACCCGAGGGCATGAGCAGTTCTTC.

The chain joins TRBV11-2 to TRBJ1-2, with 8 bases lining up with TRBD1. CDR3 size: 15 residues. Unmatched junction bases numbered 13, after V lost 5 bases and J lost 8 bases. CDR1 is SGHAT and CDR2 is FQNNGV in the germline V gene. The chain's CDR3 is CASSHSPYNRGGYTF. The CDR3 DNA reads TGTGCCAGCAGCCACTCCCCGTATAACAGGGGGGGCTACACCTTC.

This clonotype showed up many times. V usage is TRBV24-1 and J usage is TRBJ2-5, with 8 bases matching TRBD2. J lost 1 base, V lost 3 bases, and 6 bases had no gene match. Germline CDR1 is KGHDR and CDR2 is SFDVKD. This CDR3 spans 16 amino acids. The CDR3 loop is CATSDALAGSQETQYF. The CDR3 DNA reads as TGTGCCACCAGTGATGCCTTAGCGGGGTCCCAAGAGACCCAGTACTTC.

The genes are TRBV20-1 and TRBJ2-7, with 9 bases matching TRBD1. The CDR3 runs to 15 residues. V was pared by 8 bases and J by 6 bases, with 17 bases of the junction left unmatched. Germline V gene lookup returns CDR1 DFQATT and CDR2 SNEGSKA (reference sequence). The CDR3 sequence is CSQKLRDRVLPEQYF. The CDR3 bases are TGCAGTCAAAAACTCCGGGACAGGGTTTTACCCGAGCAGTACTTC.

The J gene is TRBJ2-7, the V gene TRBV11-3, with 10 bases fitting TRBD1. The CDR3 runs to 14 residues. Trimming at V came to 4 bases and at J to 2 bases, leaving 2 bases not matched to a gene. Germline V gene sequence: CDR1 SGHNT, CDR2 YENEEA. CDR3 sequence (DNA): TGTGCCAGCAGCTGGGGACAGGGGACCTACGAGCAGTACTTC. It translates to CASSWGQGTYEQYF.

This clonotype was seen a single time. The chain is built from TRBV12-3 or TRBV12-4 and TRBJ1-5; 7 nucleotides agree with TRBD1. Germline trimming cut 4 bases from V and 6 bases from J; bases unmatched to any gene: 9. This CDR3 is built from 15 residues. The CDR3: CASSSGGGETQPQHF. The DNA for the CDR3 is TGTGCCAGCAGTTCAGGGGGGGGGGAGACTCAGCCCCAGCATTTT.

This clonotype was counted many times. V gene TRBV7-9 combines with J gene TRBJ1-1; D gene unclear. V dropped 3 bases and J dropped 0 bases, with 5 bases sitting between them. Per the germline V gene, CDR1 is SEHNR and CDR2 is FQNEAQ (reference sequence). The CDR3 spans 13 residues. DNA for the CDR3: TGTGCCAGCAGCTTTCTGCTGAACACTGAAGCTTTCTTT. This gives the protein CASSFLLNTEAFF.

The sample holds a few counts of this clonotype. V usage is TRBV13 and J usage is TRBJ2-2; 7 positions match TRBD2. With 0 bases clipped from V and 6 bases from J, the junction kept 1 base outside the gene matches. The germline CDR1 and CDR2 sequences are PRHDT and FYEKMQ (reference sequence). The CDR3 covers 14 residues. As DNA, the CDR3 is TGTGCCAGCAGCTTAGGCCGGGGGGCCGGGGAGCTGTTTTTT. Encoded protein: CASSLGRGAGELFF.

This chain connects TRBV27 to TRBJ2-7; 11 bases line up with TRBD2. The germline V gene encodes CDR1 MNHEY and CDR2 SMNVEV (reference sequence). This CDR3 has 15 amino acids. The trim removed 5 bases at V and 4 bases at J, leaving 7 bases unmatched. The CDR3 reads CASSITSGSWYEQYF. The CDR3, as DNA: TGTGCCAGCAGTATAACTAGCGGGAGTTGGTACGAGCAGTACTTC.

This chain links TRBV5-4 with TRBJ1-1, with D perhaps TRBD1 (6 bases). CDR1 is SGHNT and CDR2 is YYREEE in the germline V gene (reference sequence). Trimming shortened V by 4 bases and J by 0 bases, and 13 bases separated the two germline ends. The CDR3 has 15 residues. The CDR3 bases are TGTGCCAGCAGCGCTTCGGGGGGCATGAACACTGAAGCTTTCTTT. Amino acids: CASSASGGMNTEAFF. Using reference TRBV5-4 and TRBJ1-1 for the parts outside the CDR3, the full variable domain is ETGVTQSPTHLIKTRGQQVTLRCSSQSGHNTVSWYQQALGQGPQFIFQYYREEENGRGNFPPRFSGLQFPNYSSELNVNALELDDSALYLCASSASGGMNTEAFFGQGTRLTVV.

This clonotype has only a few counts. The V and J genes are TRBV28 and TRBJ1-2, with D possibly matching TRBD1 (6 bases). V dropped 5 bases and J dropped 2 bases, with 12 bases sitting between them. Germline V gene data show CDR1 as MDHEN and CDR2 as SYDVKM. The CDR3 extends over 14 amino acids. CDR3 nucleotides: TGTGCCAGCAGTCGACAGGAGGCGAACTATGGCTACACCTTC. Its translation is CASSRQEANYGYTF.

This chain connects TRBV4-2 to TRBJ2-2; D ambiguous. The CDR3 extends over 17 amino acids. With 2 bases removed from V and 0 bases from J, the gap between germline ends came to 13 bases. CDR1 is LGHNA and CDR2 is YNFKEQ in the germline V gene. The CDR3 loop is CASSQLTASANTGELFF. The CDR3 region has the DNA TGTGCCAGCAGCCAACTTACGGCTTCGGCGAACACCGGGGAGCTGTTTTTT.

The sample holds a few counts of this clonotype. This chain joins TRBV28 and TRBJ1-4; D might be TRBD1 (5 bases). This CDR3 comprises 15 residues. V gave up 7 bases and J gave up 4 bases, with 16 bases separating them. Germline CDR1 is MDHEN and CDR2 is SYDVKM. In DNA, the CDR3 is TGTGCCAGCACAGGTGGAGCGGGGGGTAATGAAAAACTGTTTTTT. Its protein product is CASTGGAGGNEKLFF.

This clonotype was observed a handful of times. This sequence joins TRBV7-4 and TRBJ2-7; tentative D call: TRBD1 (6 bases). The CDR3 sequence is 12 residues long. The V gene lost 4 bases and the J gene lost 5 bases, with 9 bases spanning the gap. In germline, CDR1 is SGHVT, CDR2 SQSDAQ. CDR3 nucleotide sequence: TGTGCCAGCAGCTCAAGGGGGAACGAGCAGTACTTC. Protein product: CASSSRGNEQYF.

V and J are TRBV9 and TRBJ2-1, with D perhaps given as TRBD1 or TRBD2 (6 bases each). This CDR3 region has 12 residues. Trimming cost V 4 bases and J 10 bases, with 12 bases left between them. Per the germline V gene, CDR1 is SGDLS and CDR2 is YYNGEE. This CDR3 reads CASSPTRGEQFF. In DNA, the CDR3 is TGTGCCAGCAGCCCGACTAGGGGGGAGCAGTTCTTC.

This clonotype was seen more than once but under ten times. This rearrangement joins TRBV29-1 to TRBJ2-3; TRBD2 matches 8 bases. This CDR3 region has 13 residues. Germline CDR1 is SQVTM and CDR2 is ANQGSEA. The CDR3 protein is CRVAGTNTDTQYF. In nucleotides, the CDR3 is TGCAGAGTAGCGGGGACTAACACAGATACGCAGTATTTT.

In its sample, this clonotype was seen many times. This chain links TRBV18 with TRBJ2-7; tentative D call: TRBD1 (5 bases). The V end was cut by 3 bases, the J end by 7 bases, with 16 bases between. The CDR3 runs to 14 residues. Germline loops: CDR1 KGHSH, CDR2 LQKENI. The CDR3 nucleotides read TGTGCCAGCTCACCGATAGACAGAATGGGAGAGCAGTACTTC. The encoded protein is CASSPIDRMGEQYF.

This clonotype was seen more than once but under ten times. This sequence joins TRBV7-2 and TRBJ2-5; D possibly corresponds to TRBD1 (6 bases). Germline V CDR1 and CDR2: SGHTA, FQGNSA. This CDR3 has 17 amino acids. With 6 bases removed from V and 0 bases from J, the gap between germline ends came to 20 bases. CDR3 DNA: TGTGCCAGCAGTTCTAATGCCGGGACACAGTACCAAGAGACCCAGTACTTC. Encoded protein: CASSSNAGTQYQETQYF.

This clonotype was observed once. This chain joins TRBV9 and TRBJ1-2; no clear D gene. V gave up 0 bases and J gave up 3 bases, with 9 bases separating them. Per the germline V gene, CDR1 is SGDLS and CDR2 is YYNGEE. The length of the CDR3 is 14 residues. The CDR3 nucleotides read TGTGCCAGCAGCGTAGGAGATTCCGACTATGGCTACACCTTC. This encodes CASSVGDSDYGYTF.

This clonotype was seen only a few times. The chain combines TRBV12-3 or TRBV12-4 with TRBJ2-7, with no clear D. V lost 4 bases to trimming and J lost 3 bases, with 19 bases between them. The CDR3 contains 16 residues. The CDR3 DNA follows: TGTGCCAGCAGTTCCGGGCTCTCCGGAAAATTCTACGAGCAGTACTTC. Translation gives CASSSGLSGKFYEQYF.

At least ten counts were recorded for this clonotype. The chain combines TRBV7-9 with TRBJ1-2, with D perhaps TRBD1 (6 bases). The germline CDR1 and CDR2 sequences are SEHNR and FQNEAQ (reference sequence). V was trimmed by 5 bases and J by 4 bases, leaving 17 bases between them. This CDR3 is 15 amino acids long. Here the CDR3 DNA reads TGTGCCAGCAGCCCCCTCATTCAGGGGTTCTATGGCTACACCTTC. Translation gives CASSPLIQGFYGYTF.

In regard to this clonotype: Here the CDR3 omits its conserved ending phenylalanine or tryptophan, so a read error is the likely source. The chain combines TRBV4-1 with TRBJ2-2; D might be TRBD1 or TRBD2, each matching 6 bases. The length of the CDR3 is 15 residues. Germline V gene data show CDR1 as MGHRA and CDR2 as YSYEKL. CDR3 residues: CASEHTGAGTGELFL. The CDR3 DNA sequence: TGTGCCAGCGAGCACACGGGGGCCGGAACCGGGGAGCTGTTTCTT.

This clonotype showed up many times. As DNA, the CDR3 is TGTGCCAGCAGCCCGAGGACAGGGCAGGCCTACGAGCAGTACTTC. Residues: CASSPRTGQAYEQYF. The chain couples TRBV7-2 to TRBJ2-7; 8 bases agree with TRBD1. The CDR3 sequence is 15 residues long. Germline V gives CDR1 SGHTA, CDR2 FQGNSA. Unmatched junction bases numbered 8, after V lost 5 bases and J lost 2 bases.

The sample holds a few counts of this clonotype. The genes are TRBV27 and TRBJ2-7, with 9 nucleotides matching TRBD1. V was pared by 3 bases and J by 4 bases, with 4 bases of the junction left unmatched. This CDR3 is 14 amino acids long. Germline V lookup: CDR1 MNHEY, CDR2 SMNVEV (reference sequence). The CDR3 reads CASSFGTGLYEQYF. DNA of the CDR3: TGTGCCAGCAGTTTTGGGACAGGGTTATACGAGCAGTACTTC.

The V call is TRBV18, the J call TRBJ2-3; 8 bases align to TRBD1. With V trimmed by 3 bases and J by 3 bases, 5 bases remained unmatched. The CDR3 length is 15 residues. The germline V gene has CDR1 KGHSH and CDR2 LQKENI. The CDR3 sequence: CASSPDRGRTDTQYF. CDR3 nucleotides: TGTGCCAGCTCACCTGACAGGGGTCGGACAGATACGCAGTATTTT.

The V and J genes are TRBV7-3 and TRBJ2-7; D perhaps matches TRBD1 (5 bases). Trimming shortened V by 2 bases and J by 1 base, and 12 bases separated the two germline ends. The CDR3 length is 15 residues. The germline V gene has CDR1 SGHTA and CDR2 FQGTGA. The CDR3 DNA sequence: TGTGCCAGCAGCTTAGGTCAGGGAAGTTCCTACGAGCAGTACTTC. As protein: CASSLGQGSSYEQYF.

This chain connects TRBV30 to TRBJ1-6, with D hard to call. The CDR3 spans 12 residues. From germline, CDR1 is GTSNPN and CDR2 SVGIG (reference sequence). V was trimmed by 1 base and J by 6 bases, leaving 4 bases between them. The CDR3 region is CAWSESNSPLHF. In nucleotides, the CDR3 is TGTGCCTGGAGTGAAAGTAATTCACCCCTCCACTTT.

This clonotype occurred a few times. The chain couples TRBV28 to TRBJ2-1; 7 nucleotides line up with TRBD2. Germline values: CDR1 MDHEN, CDR2 SYDVKM. The CDR3 is 14 residues long. The ends lost 10 bases at V and 6 bases at J; junction bases unmatched: 12. The CDR3 nucleotides are TGTGCCACCTCGAGGGAGGGGATGGGCAATGAGCAGTTCTTC. Residues: CATSREGMGNEQFF.

There are a few counts of this clonotype. The chain couples TRBV7-6 to TRBJ2-3, with 12 bases aligning to TRBD2. The CDR3 is 17 residues long. V trimming: 0 bases; J trimming: 3 bases; junction bases outside the gene matches: 4. The germline V gene has CDR1 SGHVS and CDR2 FNYEAQ. The CDR3 reads CASSLAPSGGATDTQYF. In nucleotides, the CDR3 is TGTGCCAGCAGCTTAGCGCCTAGCGGGGGGGCAACAGATACGCAGTATTTT.

The chain recombines TRBV7-9 with TRBJ2-7; 9 bases match TRBD1. J lost 5 bases, V lost 5 bases, and 10 bases had no gene match. The CDR3 runs 15 residues. Germline CDR1 reads SEHNR; CDR2 reads FQNEAQ (reference sequence). The CDR3 loop reads CASSPSGTGQNEQYF. The CDR3 DNA reads as TGTGCCAGCAGCCCCTCCGGGACAGGGCAGAACGAGCAGTACTTC.

Only a few counts were recorded for this clonotype. V usage is TRBV27 and J usage is TRBJ2-5; D is unresolved. There are 16 residues in the CDR3. Germline V lookup: CDR1 MNHEY, CDR2 SMNVEV (reference sequence). The ends were cut back, 4 bases at V and 5 bases at J, with 20 bases in the middle. CDR3 region: CASSSRTPIRLETQYF. In DNA, the CDR3 is TGTGCCAGCAGTTCCCGGACCCCTATAAGGCTGGAGACCCAGTACTTC.

This clonotype was seen only a few times. The V gene is TRBV19, the J gene TRBJ1-5; maybe TRBD1 (5 bases). Germline V gene lookup returns CDR1 LNHDA and CDR2 SQIVND (reference sequence). The CDR3 runs to 17 residues. V was pared by 3 bases and J by 0 bases, with 15 bases between. CDR3 amino acids: CASSIRTPVGSNQPQHF. The CDR3 DNA reads TGTGCCAGTAGTATCCGGACACCCGTTGGTAGCAATCAGCCCCAGCATTTT.